This T cell receptor (beta chain) was captured in a study of T cell responses to AZD1222 COVID-19 vaccine. Broader study findings: Breadth and depth of Spike-specific TCRs rose after two AZD1222 doses. Repertoires in all cases were sampled only once the peak T cell response had passed.

Here immunoSEQ multiplex PCR was the method, and the copy in TCRdb shows in-frame clones only, minus some. The sample has about 85,000 clones, over 75% seen once; the top ten hold around 15%. In the case of this clone: Its antigen is unknown.

Trimming stripped 7 bases from V and 1 base from J, with 13 bases between. The CDR3 is made up of 14 amino acids. CDR1 is SGHAT, CDR2 FQDESV, per germline (reference sequence). The source is an adult in good health. Sequenced here: peripheral blood, sampled on day 0 of AZD1222 vaccination. V gene TRBV11-1 combines with J gene TRBJ1-1, with D tentatively TRBD1 (5 bases). CDR3 sequence: CASTGDSKNTEAFF. CDR3 in DNA: TGTGCCAGCACCGGGGACTCCAAGAACACTGAAGCTTTCTTT.